This T cell receptor (beta chain) was identified during a study of Graves' ophthalmopathy and Graves' hyperthyroidism. Study-wide context: The collection of peripheral blood took place at initial diagnosis, before any treatment.

In its sample, this clonotype was seen many times. Trimming removed 0 bases from V and 0 bases from J, with 12 bases in between. Germline CDR1 reads LGHNA; CDR2 reads YSLEER. CDR3 length equals 16 residues. Stable hyperthyroid donors showed no ophthalmopathy during 18 months follow-up. The hyperthyroidism patients, aged 18 to 65, had been newly diagnosed, with under 2 months' duration. RNA transcripts were the template, and TCR beta CDR3 regions were amplified from them. A first-round RT-PCR used HTBI primers, followed by a second-round multiplex PCR. TCRdb analysed the multiplex PCR reads with MiXCR anew, one entry per CDR3 protein. The table records roughly 350,000 distinct CDR3 sequences, approximately 18% of them present only once.

Sequencing was performed on peripheral blood. V and J are TRBV4-3 and TRBJ2-7; either TRBD1 or TRBD2 may fit D (5 bases each). This receptor was taken from an adult woman with stable Graves' hyperthyroidism. The CDR3 DNA sequence: TGCGCCAGCAGCCAAGATGGGAGAGGGACCTCCTACGAGCAGTACTTC. Its protein product is CASSQDGRGTSYEQYF.